This T cell receptor beta chain emerged from a study of blood T cell repertoires in COVID-19. Study in general: Collection of acute and convalescent COVID-19 samples took place in the United States, Italy and Spain. PBMCs, B-cell-depleted T cells, or T cells were the source of the cDNA or gDNA that made up the material.

Germline loops: CDR1 SGHTA, CDR2 FQGNSA. V was pared by 0 bases and J by 3 bases, with 8 bases of the junction left unmatched. This CDR3 spans 18 amino acids. Under the authors' procedure: Reference gene primers were amplified, and this amplification served to estimate nucleated cell counts. TCRdb keeps only in-frame clones here, not all; method: immunoSEQ multiplex PCR. V and J calls plus clone size are reproduced from that table; the DNA served to infer D and trimming. The sample includes fewer than 50,000 clones, approximately 87% of them seen just once. This clone showed up just once. Sequenced sample: peripheral blood. This clonotype originated in a human donor in a cohort sampled during active COVID-19. J is TRBJ2-6 and V is TRBV7-2; 7 bases are shared with TRBD1. Here the CDR3 DNA reads TGTGCCAGCAGCTTAGCCTCTACAGGGGCCGGTGGGGCCAACGTCCTGACTTTC. It specifies CASSLASTGAGGANVLTF.